Listed below are T cell receptor beta chains from one sample, sequenced in a study of tumor-infiltrating lymphocytes in localized non-small cell lung cancer. Profiling relied on immunoSEQ multiplex PCR, and the TCRdb table lists in-frame clones only, not all of them. The repertoire holds some 13,000 clones, with roughly 74% as singletons. The specimen was uninvolved lung tissue not adjacent to the tumor. These receptors all stem from a human donor with non-small cell lung cancer. The CDR3 runs from the conserved cysteine through the conserved F or W.

j_gene	v_gene	CDR3aa
TRBJ1-3	TRBV30	CAWKHRGNTIYF
TRBJ2-7	TRBV15	CATSRSRSSYEQYF
TRBJ2-3	TRBV19	CASRKTGTDTQYF
TRBJ1-1	TRBV11-1	CASSLVVTEAFF
TRBJ2-7	TRBV6-1	CASRQPGQGAYEQYF
TRBJ2-7	TRBV4-1	CACYEQYF
TRBJ2-7	TRBV7-9	CASRIDRDQSYEQYF
TRBJ2-2	TRBV11-1	CASSFDRGELFF
TRBJ2-2	TRBV30	CAWIRDRGAGELFF
TRBJ2-1	TRBV4-3	CASSQDPGISYNEQFF
TRBJ1-3	TRBV28	CASSQTGGLLRNTIYF
TRBJ2-2	TRBV7-2	CASKRTGADTGELFF
TRBJ2-3	TRBV13	CASSLTSGASTDTQYF
TRBJ2-7	TRBV11-3	CASSPSGTGAYEQYF
TRBJ1-5	TRBV28	CASSLPRGPQHF
TRBJ1-1	TRBV7-2	CASSLRVPDTEAFF
TRBJ1-1	TRBV6-6	CASSLRGQKTEAFF
TRBJ2-7	TRBV11-1	CASSLGLANYEQYF
TRBJ2-7	TRBV5-1	CASRGLADYEQYF
TRBJ1-5	TRBV28	CASRTHRGTGTQPQHF
TRBJ2-3	TRBV6-1	CASSESSGGADTQYF
TRBJ1-5	TRBV27	CASSSQGRQPQHF
TRBJ2-7	TRBV5-4	CASSSGGLSSYEQYF
TRBJ2-7	TRBV10-3	CAIDDGLGSYEQYF
TRBJ1-5	TRBV7-8	CASSGGTGPNSNQPQHF
TRBJ2-1	TRBV5-4	CASSRQGGTYNEQFF
TRBJ1-4	TRBV11-3	CASSLAGLEEKLFF
TRBJ2-7	TRBV7-2	CASSSQTSSYEQYF
TRBJ2-5	TRBV28	CASSPGGAWGLEETQYF
TRBJ1-2	TRBV2	CASSQGQGPYGYTF
TRBJ1-1	TRBV4-3	CASSQVAGLGAFF
TRBJ2-1	TRBV27	CASSWKDSSYNEQFF
TRBJ2-2	TRBV7-2	CASRASGGNGELFF
TRBJ2-2	TRBV7-9	CASSPGLAGVNTGELFF
TRBJ2-1	TRBV18	CASSAAAEYRNEQFF
TRBJ2-7	TRBV19	CASSSAAGNSYEQYF
TRBJ2-1	TRBV7-2	CASSLVQRGQFF
TRBJ1-1	TRBV30	CAWTRNTEAFF
TRBJ2-5	TRBV19	CASSIGQTQETQYF
TRBJ1-1	TRBV10-3	CAISAGGLNTEAFF
TRBJ1-2	TRBV30	CAWGGTDGPGGYTF
TRBJ1-1	TRBV28	CASSPPLTGYTEAFF
TRBJ1-2	TRBV6-5	CASSPGQVYGYTF
TRBJ2-7	TRBV5-5	CASSWGRGGGYEQYF
TRBJ2-2	TRBV5-1	CASSSERGVLTGELFF